Shown below are 9 T cell receptor beta chains from a single sample sequenced in a study of T cells in localized non-small cell lung cancer. The table came from immunoSEQ multiplex PCR; TCRdb's copy has only in-frame clones and leaves some out. Among about 18,000 clones, approximately 82% were seen once, and the ten largest hold over 25%. The material sequenced was peripheral blood, taken before any cancer treatment. These TCRs come from a female donor of 60 years or more with stage I lung adenocarcinoma.

This clone came up a few times. The chain links TRBV30 to TRBJ2-5; 11 bases fit TRBD2. Germline loops: CDR1 GTSNPN, CDR2 SVGIG (reference sequence). V lost 0 bases, J lost 5 bases, and 11 bases stayed unmatched. The CDR3 extends over 17 amino acids. The CDR3 region has the DNA TGTGCCTGGAGTGTACATAGCGGGGGGGCCTATTTCGAGACCCAGTACTTC. Its protein product is CAWSVHSGGAYFETQYF.

This chain uses TRBV7-6 with TRBJ2-3; unclear D gene. V gave up 1 base and J gave up 2 bases, with 10 bases separating them. This CDR3 has 15 residues. The germline CDR1 and CDR2 sequences are SGHVS and FNYEAQ. The CDR3 is CASSLGVRATDTQYF. Written as DNA, the CDR3 is TGTGCCAGCAGCTTAGGCGTTAGGGCCACAGATACGCAGTATTTT.

This clone was picked up a small number of times. This chain links TRBV18 with TRBJ1-4, with no clear D. Germline CDR1 reads KGHSH; CDR2 reads LQKENI. The V gene lost 3 bases and the J gene lost 6 bases, with 11 bases spanning the gap. The CDR3 runs to 14 residues. The CDR3 DNA sequence: TGTGCCAGCTCACCTACGGCCTTGGATGAAAAACTGTTTTTT. Its translation is CASSPTALDEKLFF.

The rearrangement links TRBV13 to TRBJ2-7; 9 bases align to TRBD1. The V and J ends lost 6 bases and 2 bases, in that order; junction bases with no gene match: 5. Germline V gene data show CDR1 as PRHDT and CDR2 as FYEKMQ (reference sequence). The length of the CDR3 is 14 residues. This CDR3 is CASSTTGGAYEQYF. The CDR3 DNA is TGTGCCAGCAGTACGACAGGGGGAGCCTACGAGCAGTACTTC.

The rearrangement links TRBV27 to TRBJ1-1; weak D call: TRBD1 (5 bases). Germline V gene sequence: CDR1 MNHEY, CDR2 SMNVEV (reference sequence). V was trimmed by 2 bases and J by 11 bases, leaving 21 bases between them. CDR3 length: 15 amino acids. CDR3 region: CASSLQGSPRLGAFF. The CDR3 nucleotides are TGTGCCAGCAGTTTACAGGGTTCTCCTCGTCTGGGGGCTTTCTTT.

The chain joins TRBV5-1 to TRBJ2-3; TRBD1 aligns across 9 bases. This CDR3 has 15 amino acids. Germline trimming cut 1 base from V and 6 bases from J; bases unmatched to any gene: 6. Germline V CDR1 and CDR2: SGHRS, YFSETQ. The CDR3 DNA sequence: TGCGCCAGCAGCTTGCAGGGACAGGGAATTGATACGCAGTATTTT. Its translation: CASSLQGQGIDTQYF.

The gene calls are TRBV25-1 and TRBJ1-2; D unresolved. The ends were cut back, 2 bases at V and 4 bases at J, with 14 bases in the middle. Germline CDR1 MGHDK, CDR2 SYGVNS. The CDR3 totals 15 residues. The CDR3 reads CASSEDYSSIYGYTF. CDR3 DNA: TGTGCCAGCAGTGAAGACTACAGTTCCATCTATGGCTACACCTTC.

The J gene is TRBJ2-5, the V gene TRBV19, with 7 bases matching TRBD1. Germline CDR1 reads LNHDA; CDR2 reads SQIVND (reference sequence). There are 14 residues in the CDR3. The V segment lost 6 bases and the J segment 4 bases; nucleotides outside the gene matches: 8. The CDR3 coding sequence is TGTGCCAGTAGCCCCCCCTACAGGGGAGAGACCCAGTACTTC. Its translation: CASSPPYRGETQYF.

The chain is built from TRBV5-1 and TRBJ2-5; 7 nucleotides align to TRBD2. The CDR3 totals 15 residues. Trimming at V came to 5 bases and at J to 5 bases, leaving 12 bases not matched to a gene. Germline CDR1 and CDR2: SGHRS and YFSETQ. CDR3 coding DNA: TGCGCCAGCAGTCTCCAATCTAGCGGTGGGGAGACCCAGTACTTC. Translation: CASSLQSSGGETQYF.